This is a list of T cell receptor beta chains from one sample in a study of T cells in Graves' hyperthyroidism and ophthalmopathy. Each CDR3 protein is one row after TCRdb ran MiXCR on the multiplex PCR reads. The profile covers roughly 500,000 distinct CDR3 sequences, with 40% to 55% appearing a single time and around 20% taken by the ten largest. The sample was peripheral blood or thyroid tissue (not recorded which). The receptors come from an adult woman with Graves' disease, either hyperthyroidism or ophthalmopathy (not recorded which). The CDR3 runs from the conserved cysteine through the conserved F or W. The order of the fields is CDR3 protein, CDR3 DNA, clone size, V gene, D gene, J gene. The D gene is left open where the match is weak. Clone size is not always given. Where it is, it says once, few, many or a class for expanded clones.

CDR3: CASRIAGRYEQYF
DNA: TGCGCCAGCAGAATAGCCGGGAGGTACGAGCAGTACTTC
size: NA
V: TRBV5-1
D: TRBD2
J: TRBJ2-7

CDR3: CACKDSLRRETQYF
DNA: TGTGCCTGTAAGGACTCCCTTCGGAGAGAGACCCAGTACTTC
size: NA
V: TRBV28
D: NA
J: TRBJ2-5

CDR3: CASSGASGSPSYEQYF
DNA: TGTGCCAGCAGTGGGGCTAGCGGGAGCCCCTCCTACGAGCAGTACTTC
size: NA
V: TRBV6-6
D: TRBD2
J: TRBJ2-7

CDR3: CASSLAVGFQVYGYTF
DNA: TGTGCCAGCAGCTTAGCAGTGGGGTTTCAAGTCTATGGCTACACCTTC
size: NA
V: TRBV7-2
D: NA
J: TRBJ1-2

CDR3: CASSFGGNQPQYF
DNA: TGTGCCAGCAGTTTTGGGGGCAATCAGCCCCAGTACTTC
size: NA
V: TRBV12-3/TRBV12-4
D: NA
J: TRBJ2-5

CDR3: CASRRGPDQNQPQHF
DNA: TGTGCCAGCAGACGAGGCCCGGACCAGAATCAGCCCCAGCATTTT
size: NA
V: TRBV12-3/TRBV12-4
D: NA
J: TRBJ1-5

CDR3: CASSRDWTETNTGELFF
DNA: TGCGCCAGCAGTCGCGATTGGACGGAAACGAACACCGGGGAGCTGTTTTTT
size: once
V: TRBV5-1
D: NA
J: TRBJ2-2

CDR3: CASSLVGQGMYEQYF
DNA: TGTGCCAGCAGCTTAGTGGGACAGGGAATGTACGAGCAGTACTTC
size: many
V: TRBV7-8
D: TRBD1
J: TRBJ2-7

CDR3: CASSQAVASGNTIYF
DNA: TGTGCCAGCAGCCAGGCGGTCGCTTCTGGAAACACCATATATTTT
size: many
V: TRBV14
D: NA
J: TRBJ1-3

CDR3: CASREQGVAYEQYF
DNA: TGTGCCAGTAGAGAACAGGGGGTCGCCTACGAGCAGTACTTC
size: many
V: TRBV19
D: TRBD1
J: TRBJ2-7

CDR3: CASSGAYEQYF
DNA: TGTGCCAGCTCAGGGGCCTACGAGCAGTACTTC
size: many
V: TRBV6-6
D: NA
J: TRBJ2-7

CDR3: CASSFGQGSGYTF
DNA: TGTGCCAGCAGTTTCGGACAGGGGAGTGGCTACACCTTC
size: many
V: TRBV12-3/TRBV12-4
D: TRBD1
J: TRBJ1-2

CDR3: CASSPRGIRGYTF
DNA: TGTGCCAGTAGTCCCCGGGGGATTCGGGGCTACACCTTC
size: many
V: TRBV19
D: NA
J: TRBJ1-2

CDR3: CSANLGQAGSPLHF
DNA: TGCAGTGCTAATTTGGGACAGGCAGGTTCACCCCTTCACTTT
size: once
V: TRBV20-1
D: TRBD1
J: TRBJ1-6

CDR3: CASTRRGGVKRAQHF
DNA: TGTGCCAGCACCCGAAGGGGGGGCGTTAAGCGGGCCCAGCATTTT
size: NA
V: TRBV2
D: NA
J: TRBJ1-5

CDR3: CAISENHSLSGNTIYF
DNA: TGTGCCATCAGTGAGAATCACAGTTTGTCTGGAAACACCATATATTTT
size: few
V: TRBV10-3
D: NA
J: TRBJ1-3

CDR3: CSVDNYGYTFGSETQYF
DNA: NA
size: NA
V: TRBV29-1
D: NA
J: TRBJ2-5

CDR3: CASSQYGTVQETQYF
DNA: TGTGCCAGCAGCCAATATGGGACAGTACAAGAGACCCAGTACTTC
size: many
V: TRBV4-2
D: TRBD1
J: TRBJ2-5

CDR3: CASSIGGSQPQHF
DNA: TGTGCCAGTAGTATAGGCGGGAGTCAGCCCCAGCATTTT
size: many
V: TRBV19
D: NA
J: TRBJ1-5

CDR3: CASSQGLRGYTF
DNA: TGTGCCAGCAGTCAAGGCCTTAGGGGCTACACCTTC
size: many
V: TRBV28
D: NA
J: TRBJ1-2

CDR3: CASNMDLPGSPLHF
DNA: TGTGCCAGTAATATGGACCTACCAGGTTCACCCCTCCACTTT
size: NA
V: TRBV5-6
D: NA
J: TRBJ1-6

CDR3: CASSLSAGGPNTGELFF
DNA: TGTGCCAGCAGCTTATCCGCGGGAGGGCCGAACACCGGGGAGCTGTTTTTT
size: many
V: TRBV7-3
D: TRBD2
J: TRBJ2-2

CDR3: CASSLDRESSQHF
DNA: TGTGCCAGCAGCTTAGACCGGGAATCCTCTCAGCATTTT
size: NA
V: TRBV7-2
D: NA
J: TRBJ1-5

CDR3: CASSFRQGQPQHF
DNA: TGTGCCAGCAGTTTTCGGCAGGGACAGCCCCAGCATTTT
size: NA
V: TRBV12-3/TRBV12-4
D: NA
J: TRBJ1-5

CDR3: CASSRDRGGMGYTF
DNA: TGTGCCAGCAGCCGGGACAGGGGTGGTATGGGCTACACCTTC
size: NA
V: TRBV7-9
D: TRBD1
J: TRBJ1-2

CDR3: CASSLEPFSPLHF
DNA: TGTGCCAGCAGCTTAGAACCTTTTTCACCCCTCCACTTT
size: NA
V: TRBV11-2
D: NA
J: TRBJ1-6

CDR3: CASSLVARDTGELFF
DNA: TGTGCCAGCAGCTTGGTAGCGCGGGACACCGGGGAGCTGTTTTTT
size: NA
V: TRBV7-3
D: NA
J: TRBJ2-2

CDR3: CASSQATPETQYF
DNA: TGTGCCAGCAGCCAAGCGACCCCGGAGACCCAGTACTTC
size: many
V: TRBV4-2
D: NA
J: TRBJ2-5

CDR3: CASRETGYYGYTF
DNA: TGTGCCAGCAGAGAGACAGGGTACTATGGCTACACCTTC
size: many
V: TRBV28
D: TRBD1
J: TRBJ1-2

CDR3: CASRDSLRSNTIYF
DNA: TGCGCCAGCAGGGACAGTCTCAGATCGAACACCATATATTTT
size: many
V: TRBV10-2
D: NA
J: TRBJ1-3

CDR3: CSAHNRGGRSYTF
DNA: TGCAGTGCTCACAACAGGGGCGGCAGGAGCTACACCTTC
size: few
V: TRBV20-1
D: TRBD1
J: TRBJ1-2

CDR3: CASSFGTGADQPQHF
DNA: TGTGCCAGCAGCTTTGGGACCGGGGCCGATCAGCCCCAGCATTTT
size: many
V: TRBV11-1
D: NA
J: TRBJ1-5

CDR3: CASSRTSGDTTQYF
DNA: TGTGCCAGCAGTCGGACTAGCGGGGATACTACGCAGTATTTT
size: NA
V: TRBV2
D: TRBD2
J: TRBJ2-3

CDR3: CSARDGDGELFF
DNA: TGCAGTGCTAGAGATGGGGACGGGGAGCTGTTTTTT
size: few
V: TRBV20-1
D: NA
J: TRBJ2-2

CDR3: CASSFKGGANVLTF
DNA: TGTGCCAGCAGTTTCAAGGGTGGGGCCAACGTCCTGACTTTC
size: many
V: TRBV12-3/TRBV12-4
D: NA
J: TRBJ2-6

CDR3: CASSGGRMAFF
DNA: TGTGCCAGCAGCGGAGGGAGGATGGCTTTCTTT
size: NA
V: TRBV5-6
D: NA
J: TRBJ1-1

CDR3: CASSQGLGALAGELFF
DNA: TGCGCCAGCAGCCAAGGGTTGGGGGCTCTTGCGGGGGAGCTGTTTTTT
size: many
V: TRBV4-1
D: NA
J: TRBJ2-2

CDR3: CASSQVGLKTQYF
DNA: TGCGCCAGCAGCCAAGTGGGACTGAAGACCCAGTACTTC
size: many
V: TRBV4-1
D: NA
J: TRBJ2-5

CDR3: CASSPLVEETQYF
DNA: TGTGCCAGCAGCCCACTAGTAGAAGAGACCCAGTACTTC
size: many
V: TRBV7-2
D: NA
J: TRBJ2-5

CDR3: CASSRGPDQPQHF
DNA: TGTGCCAGCAGCCGGGGGCCGGATCAGCCCCAGCATTTT
size: many
V: TRBV7-2
D: NA
J: TRBJ1-5

CDR3: CATSDPGTNSNGELFF
DNA: TGTGCCACCAGTGACCCCGGGACCAACTCCAACGGGGAGCTGTTTTTT
size: many
V: TRBV24-1
D: NA
J: TRBJ2-2

CDR3: CASSPLSTGSTEAFF
DNA: TGTGCCAGCAGTCCGCTCTCGACAGGGAGTACTGAAGCTTTCTTT
size: NA
V: TRBV5-6
D: TRBD1
J: TRBJ1-1

CDR3: CASSVDVAGNTIYF
DNA: TGTGCCAGCAGCGTAGACGTTGCTGGAAACACCATATATTTT
size: many
V: TRBV9
D: NA
J: TRBJ1-3

CDR3: CASSLGDYIEQYF
DNA: TGTGCCAGCAGCTTAGGTGACTACATCGAGCAGTACTTC
size: NA
V: TRBV7-8
D: NA
J: TRBJ2-7

CDR3: CASSNTPSYEQYF
DNA: TGTGCCAGTAGTAACACTCCTTCCTACGAGCAGTACTTC
size: NA
V: TRBV19
D: NA
J: TRBJ2-7

CDR3: CAISDKGLNTEAFF
DNA: TGTGCCATCAGTGATAAGGGGCTGAACACTGAAGCTTTCTTT
size: few
V: TRBV10-3
D: NA
J: TRBJ1-1

CDR3: CASSRLRDSPRNGYTF
DNA: TGTGCCAGCAGCCGCCTCCGGGACAGCCCTCGGAATGGCTACACCTTC
size: many
V: TRBV3-1
D: TRBD1
J: TRBJ1-2

CDR3: CASSESSGQGYTIYF
DNA: TGCGCCAGCAGTGAGTCGTCAGGACAGGGCTACACCATATATTTT
size: few
V: TRBV10-2
D: TRBD1
J: TRBJ1-3

CDR3: CASSNRGLSGNTIYF
DNA: TGTGCCAGCAGCAACAGGGGGCTCTCTGGAAACACCATATATTTT
size: many
V: TRBV3-1
D: TRBD1
J: TRBJ1-3

CDR3: CASSKTGIGYTF
DNA: TGTGCCAGCAGTAAGACAGGGATTGGCTACACCTTC
size: NA
V: TRBV12-3/TRBV12-4
D: TRBD1
J: TRBJ1-2

CDR3: CASSPSNNYYEQYF
DNA: TGTGCCAGCAGTCCTAGCAACAATTACTACGAGCAGTACTTC
size: NA
V: TRBV7-9
D: NA
J: TRBJ2-7

CDR3: CSASWYPRGGNYGYTF
DNA: TGCAGTGCTAGTTGGTACCCCAGAGGGGGTAACTATGGCTACACCTTC
size: many
V: TRBV20-1
D: NA
J: TRBJ1-2

CDR3: CASTGTINTGELFF
DNA: TGTGCCTCCACCGGGACTATCAACACCGGGGAGCTGTTTTTT
size: many
V: TRBV10-3
D: TRBD2
J: TRBJ2-2

CDR3: CASTRVAGRTEAFF
DNA: TGTGCCAGCACTAGGGTGGCGGGGAGAACTGAAGCTTTCTTT
size: NA
V: TRBV6-1
D: NA
J: TRBJ1-1

CDR3: CASISGGFAYEQYF
DNA: TGTGCCAGCATATCGGGGGGATTCGCCTACGAGCAGTACTTC
size: many
V: TRBV6-1
D: TRBD2
J: TRBJ2-7